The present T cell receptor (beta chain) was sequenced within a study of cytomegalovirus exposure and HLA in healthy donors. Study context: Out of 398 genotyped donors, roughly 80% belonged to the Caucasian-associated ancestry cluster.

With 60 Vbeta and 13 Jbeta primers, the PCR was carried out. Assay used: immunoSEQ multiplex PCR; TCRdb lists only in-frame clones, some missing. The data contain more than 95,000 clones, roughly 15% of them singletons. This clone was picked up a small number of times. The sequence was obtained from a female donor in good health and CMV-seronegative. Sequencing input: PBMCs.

The chain's CDR3 is CASSQALSGHPYNEQFF. CDR3 bases: TGCGCCAGCAGCCAAGCTCTTAGCGGGCACCCTTACAATGAGCAGTTCTTC. The V call is TRBV4-3, the J call TRBJ2-1; 7 nucleotides match TRBD2. The CDR3 has 17 amino acids. The junction had 10 bases not matched to a gene; V was cut back by 1 base and J by 4 bases. The germline V gene encodes CDR1 LGHNA and CDR2 YSLEER.